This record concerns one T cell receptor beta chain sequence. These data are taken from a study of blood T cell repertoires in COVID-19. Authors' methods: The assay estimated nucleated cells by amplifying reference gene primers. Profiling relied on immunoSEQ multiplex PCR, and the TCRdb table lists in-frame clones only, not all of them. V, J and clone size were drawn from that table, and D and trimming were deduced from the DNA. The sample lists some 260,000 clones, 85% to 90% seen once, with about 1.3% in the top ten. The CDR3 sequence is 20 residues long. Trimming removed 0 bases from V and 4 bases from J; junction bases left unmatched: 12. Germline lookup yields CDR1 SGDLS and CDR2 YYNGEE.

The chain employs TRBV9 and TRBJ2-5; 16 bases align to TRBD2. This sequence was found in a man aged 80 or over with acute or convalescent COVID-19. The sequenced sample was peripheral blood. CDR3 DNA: TGTGCCAGCAGCGTAGCTCCGGGACTAGCGGGGGGGCCCGGGAGAGAGACCCAGTACTTC. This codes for CASSVAPGLAGGPGRETQYF.